Below, 32 T cell receptor beta chains from the same sample are listed, as sequenced in a study of radiation and T cells in renal cell carcinoma. Treatment given: treatment-naive control, cytoreductive nephrectomy. TCRdb's copy holds only in-frame clones and misses some; the assay was immunoSEQ multiplex PCR. The sample has 15,000 or so clones, 62% seen once. The sample in question was tumor tissue, obtained from a patient whose treatment was nephrectomy without radiotherapy. These receptors all stem from a man aged 55 to 69 with renal cell carcinoma.

This clone has a handful of counts. The chain is built from TRBV6-5 and TRBJ2-2, with D possibly TRBD2 on 5 matching bases. V was clipped by 2 bases and J by 1 base, with 8 bases between them. The germline gives CDR1 MNHEY, CDR2 SVGAGI. The CDR3 sequence is 15 residues long. The CDR3 DNA sequence: TGTGCCAGCAGTTACGGAGCGGAGAACACCGGGGAGCTGTTTTTT. This sequence encodes CASSYGAENTGELFF.

The chain recombines TRBV28 with TRBJ2-3; D might be TRBD2 (6 bases). Trimming stripped 1 base from V and 3 bases from J, with 11 bases between. CDR3 length equals 15 residues. CDR1 is MDHEN, CDR2 SYDVKM, per germline. The DNA of the CDR3 is TGTGCCAGCAGTTTATCGGGGGTGTCAACAGATACGCAGTATTTT. This encodes CASSLSGVSTDTQYF. The full variable domain, with the rest looked up from reference TRBV28 and TRBJ2-3, is DVKVTQSSRYLVKRTGEKVFLECVQDMDHENMFWYRQDPGLGLRLIYFSYDVKMKEKGDIPEGYSVSREKKERFSLILESASTNQTSMYLCASSLSGVSTDTQYFGPGTRLTVL.

The CDR3 spells CAISGQGRYNEQFF. CDR3 nucleotide sequence: TGTGCCATCAGTGGACAGGGGCGCTACAATGAGCAGTTCTTC. The genes are TRBV10-3 and TRBJ2-1; TRBD1 matches 8 bases. The CDR3 loop spans 14 amino acids. The J segment lost 3 bases and the V segment lost 4 bases, leaving 2 bases of the junction unmatched. Germline V CDR1 and CDR2: ENHRY, SYGVKD.

The chain couples TRBV6-6 to TRBJ2-7; D perhaps matches TRBD1 (6 bases). V gave up 2 bases and J gave up 3 bases, with 14 bases separating them. This CDR3 contains 15 residues. Germline V gene data show CDR1 as MNHNY and CDR2 as SVGAGI (reference sequence). This CDR3 reads CASSYPGQGIYEQYF. The CDR3 nucleotides are TGTGCCAGCAGTTACCCCGGGCAGGGGATCTACGAGCAGTACTTC.

The chain joins TRBV4-1 to TRBJ1-5; D gene uncertain. The germline gives CDR1 MGHRA, CDR2 YSYEKL. The V end lost 2 bases, the J end lost 5 bases, and 13 bases lay between the germline ends. CDR3 length equals 15 residues. The CDR3 loop is CASSQLAARDQPQHF. The DNA of the CDR3 is TGCGCCAGCAGCCAACTCGCCGCGAGGGATCAGCCCCAGCATTTT.

This clone was counted a few times. V and J are TRBV25-1 and TRBJ2-3; D uncertain. V lost 3 bases to trimming and J lost 3 bases, with 4 bases between them. CDR1 is MGHDK and CDR2 is SYGVNS in the germline V gene. The CDR3 sequence is 12 residues long. For the CDR3, the DNA is TGTGCCAGCAGTGACAATACAGATACGCAGTATTTT. This encodes CASSDNTDTQYF.

This chain connects TRBV7-2 to TRBJ1-5; D perhaps matches TRBD1 (5 bases). Per the germline V gene, CDR1 is SGHTA and CDR2 is FQGNSA. V shed 5 bases and J shed 8 bases, with 22 bases lying between them. The CDR3 spans 16 residues. The chain's CDR3 is CASSARGTGGGEPQHF. The CDR3 DNA follows: TGTGCCAGCAGCGCACGGGGGACGGGAGGAGGGGAGCCCCAGCATTTT.

J is TRBJ1-5 and V is TRBV5-5; D is unresolved. Trimming took off 0 bases at V and 3 bases at J, with 10 bases between the two ends. CDR1 and CDR2 from the germline V gene are SGHKS and YYEKEE (reference sequence). The CDR3 contains 15 residues. CDR3 amino acids: CASSLDPGDNQPQHF. The CDR3 DNA reads as TGTGCCAGCAGCTTGGACCCAGGAGACAATCAGCCCCAGCATTTT.

The chain has TRBV7-3 and TRBJ2-1; the match to TRBD2 covers 11 bases. The CDR3 is made up of 15 amino acids. Germline CDR1 is SGHTA and CDR2 is FQGTGA. The J segment lost 4 bases and the V segment lost 5 bases, leaving 4 bases of the junction unmatched. CDR3: CASSQLAGAYNEQFF. In nucleotides, the CDR3 is TGTGCCAGCAGCCAACTAGCGGGAGCATACAATGAGCAGTTCTTC.

The CDR3 DNA reads TGTGCCAGCAGCCCGGACCCGGGAGGAGCCGGGGAGCTGTTTTTT. It translates to CASSPDPGGAGELFF. The rearrangement links TRBV5-6 to TRBJ2-2; TRBD2 aligns across 7 bases. This CDR3 is 15 amino acids long. Trimming at V came to 4 bases and at J to 6 bases, leaving 9 bases not matched to a gene. The germline V gene has CDR1 SGHDT and CDR2 YYEEEE.

The chain joins TRBV11-2 to TRBJ2-6; tentative D call: TRBD2 (7 bases). The CDR3 has 17 amino acids. Germline loops: CDR1 SGHAT, CDR2 FQNNGV. The V gene lost 1 base and the J gene lost 0 bases, with 10 bases spanning the gap. The CDR3 region is CASSLVGGGSGANVLTF. CDR3 DNA sequence: TGTGCCAGCAGCTTAGTGGGAGGGGGCTCTGGGGCCAACGTCCTGACTTTC.

The chain couples TRBV7-2 to TRBJ2-5; D gene unclear. CDR1 is SGHTA, CDR2 FQGNSA, per germline. V was shortened by 2 bases and J by 5 bases, with 15 bases between the two germline ends. This CDR3 region has 15 residues. The CDR3 protein is CASSLKSAARETQYF. The CDR3 nucleotides read TGTGCCAGCAGCTTAAAATCGGCCGCCAGGGAGACCCAGTACTTC.

A single count supports this clone. The chain uses TRBV30 and TRBJ1-5; D call uncertain. The CDR3 covers 11 residues. The germline gives CDR1 GTSNPN, CDR2 SVGIG (reference sequence). Trimming took off 8 bases at V and 5 bases at J, with 10 bases between the two ends. The CDR3 coding sequence is TGTGCCCTTCCCAGATATCAGCCCCAGCATTTT. Translation gives CALPRYQPQHF.

The J gene is TRBJ1-2, the V gene TRBV20-1; D unresolved. The CDR3 covers 11 residues. CDR1 is DFQATT and CDR2 is SNEGSKA in the germline V gene (reference sequence). Trimming left V 1 base short and J 8 bases short, with 8 bases between. CDR3 nucleotide sequence: TGCAGTGCTAGAGTTCGGTTGGGCTACACCTTC. Its protein is CSARVRLGYTF.

A few counts support this clone. The chain joins TRBV5-1 to TRBJ2-1, with TRBD1 as a possible D gene (5 bases). V was pared by 0 bases and J by 0 bases, with 7 bases between. The CDR3 loop spans 15 amino acids. The germline gives CDR1 SGHRS, CDR2 YFSETQ. The CDR3 here is CASSLGQGSYNEQFF. The CDR3, as DNA: TGCGCCAGCAGCTTGGGGCAGGGCTCCTACAATGAGCAGTTCTTC.

This clone was picked up one time. This chain links TRBV28 with TRBJ1-3; the D is unclear. This CDR3 is 16 amino acids long. The germline V gene has CDR1 MDHEN and CDR2 SYDVKM. Trimming removed 3 bases at V and 0 bases at J, with 12 bases between. This CDR3 is CASSFPRPGSGNTIYF. The DNA for the CDR3 is TGTGCCAGCAGTTTCCCCCGGCCAGGCTCTGGAAACACCATATATTTT.

This chain connects TRBV18 to TRBJ2-1, with TRBD2 matching 12 bases. This CDR3 comprises 17 residues. V gave up 0 bases and J gave up 7 bases; unmatched junction bases: 7. The germline V gene has CDR1 KGHSH and CDR2 LQKENI. CDR3 coding DNA: TGTGCCAGCTCACCACCGACTAGCGGGAGACCTGAGAATGAGCAGTTCTTC. This codes for CASSPPTSGRPENEQFF.

This sequence joins TRBV11-3 and TRBJ2-1, with D uncertain. The CDR3 has 12 residues. Germline lookup yields CDR1 SGHNT and CDR2 YENEEA. Trimming shortened V by 4 bases and J by 4 bases, and 5 bases separated the two germline ends. DNA for the CDR3: TGTGCCAGCAGCTCTAAGTACAATGAGCAGTTCTTC. It specifies CASSSKYNEQFF.

The genes are TRBV5-6 and TRBJ2-1; D is unresolved. Germline V gene sequence: CDR1 SGHDT, CDR2 YYEEEE. V lost 2 bases to trimming and J lost 2 bases, with 11 bases between them. The CDR3 is made up of 15 amino acids. The DNA for the CDR3 is TGTGCCAGCAGCTTCAGGCGCGGCCCCTACAATGAGCAGTTCTTC. The encoded protein is CASSFRRGPYNEQFF.

The genes are TRBV6-4 and TRBJ1-3; D perhaps matches TRBD1 (5 bases). The CDR3 is 17 residues long. CDR1 is MRHNA, CDR2 SNTAGT, per germline. Trimming took 9 bases from V and 0 from J, leaving 21 bases between them. The DNA for the CDR3 is TGTGCCAGTTCGCGGGGGAAGCCATCGAGCTCTGGAAACACCATATATTTT. Protein product: CASSRGKPSSSGNTIYF.

The rearrangement links TRBV28 to TRBJ1-2; the D gene is possibly TRBD1 (6 bases). The CDR3 extends over 11 amino acids. V dropped 4 bases and J dropped 7 bases, with 7 bases sitting between them. Germline CDR1 is MDHEN and CDR2 is SYDVKM. The CDR3 loop reads CASSYRVGYTF. CDR3 in DNA: TGTGCCAGCAGTTACAGGGTTGGCTACACCTTC.

The chain uses TRBV5-1 and TRBJ2-6; D not resolved. Germline V gives CDR1 SGHRS, CDR2 YFSETQ. The CDR3 has 15 amino acids. V was clipped by 0 bases and J by 0 bases, with 4 bases between them. Here the CDR3 reads CASSLAGSGANVLTF. CDR3 nucleotide sequence: TGCGCCAGCAGCTTGGCCGGCTCTGGGGCCAACGTCCTGACTTTC.

Relative to its sample, this clone is medium-sized. The chain carries TRBV5-3 and TRBJ2-3; 8 bases line up with TRBD2. TRBV5-3 is designated an ORF whose function remains uncertain. The CDR3 spans 17 residues. The V segment lost 3 bases and the J segment 2 bases; nucleotides outside the gene matches: 11. The DNA for the CDR3 is TGTGCCAGAAGCTGGGGATGGGCTAGCGGGCACACAGATACGCAGTATTTT. This codes for CARSWGWASGHTDTQYF.

The chain combines TRBV7-9 with TRBJ2-3, with a tentative D call TRBD2 (6 bases). This CDR3 is built from 15 residues. The germline V and J ends were trimmed by 4 bases and 1 base, with 12 bases remaining between them. Germline CDR1 and CDR2: SEHNR and FQNEAQ (reference sequence). CDR3: CASSSGERGTDTQYF. The CDR3 nucleotides read TGTGCCAGCAGCTCGGGGGAGCGCGGCACAGATACGCAGTATTTT. Combining the CDR3 with reference TRBV7-9 and TRBJ2-3 gives the whole variable domain DTGVSQNPRHKITKRGQNVTFRCDPISEHNRLYWYRQTLGQGPEFLTYFQNEAQLEKSRLLSDRFSAERPKGSFSTLEIQRTEQGDSAMYLCASSSGERGTDTQYFGPGTRLTVL.

The chain is built from TRBV7-9 and TRBJ1-4; D uncertain. The CDR3 consists of 16 residues. Germline values: CDR1 SEHNR, CDR2 FQNEAQ (reference sequence). The V end lost 2 bases, the J end lost 0 bases, and 10 bases lay between the germline ends. The CDR3 reads CASSLNLGSTNEKLFF. In nucleotides, the CDR3 is TGTGCCAGCAGCTTAAACTTGGGTTCAACTAATGAAAAACTGTTTTTT.

The chain has TRBV15 and TRBJ2-5, with TRBD2 identical over 11 bases. J gave up 2 bases and V 7 bases, and 9 bases lay outside the gene matches. CDR1 is LNHNV, CDR2 YYDKDF, per germline (reference sequence). This CDR3 has 16 residues. The DNA of the CDR3 is TGTGCCACCATATTGACTAGCGGGGTGTTTCAAGAGACCCAGTACTTC. Its protein is CATILTSGVFQETQYF.

This clone showed up just a few times. This chain joins TRBV7-9 and TRBJ1-1; D is uncertain. The ends were cut back, 0 bases at V and 5 bases at J, with 10 bases in the middle. The CDR3 spans 14 residues. Germline V gene sequence: CDR1 SEHNR, CDR2 FQNEAQ (reference sequence). The CDR3 DNA reads TGTGCCAGCAGCTTAGCCCTTAGGAGTACTGAAGCTTTCTTT. This gives the protein CASSLALRSTEAFF. The complete variable domain, with remaining parts taken from reference TRBV7-9 and TRBJ1-1, reads DTGVSQNPRHKITKRGQNVTFRCDPISEHNRLYWYRQTLGQGPEFLTYFQNEAQLEKSRLLSDRFSAERPKGSFSTLEIQRTEQGDSAMYLCASSLALRSTEAFFGQGTRLTVV.

This rearrangement joins TRBV2 to TRBJ2-5, with TRBD1 matching over 8 bases. The CDR3 extends over 13 amino acids. The V gene end was trimmed by 7 bases and the J gene end by 6 bases; junction bases not matched to a gene: 7. In germline, CDR1 is SNHLY, CDR2 FYNNEI. Here the CDR3 reads CASNPDRAQTQYF. The CDR3 nucleotides are TGTGCCAGCAATCCGGACAGGGCGCAGACCCAGTACTTC.

This chain connects TRBV19 to TRBJ2-5; perhaps TRBD1 as D (5 bases). The V gene's germline CDR1 is LNHDA and CDR2 SQIVND (reference sequence). Deletions cut 8 bases from V and 5 bases from J, with 18 bases between. CDR3 size: 14 residues. CDR3 amino acids: CASPGDRGRETQYF. The CDR3 region has the DNA TGTGCCAGTCCCGGTGACAGAGGAAGGGAGACCCAGTACTTC.

V usage is TRBV5-1 and J usage is TRBJ2-7; D is tentatively TRBD1 or TRBD2 (5 bases each). CDR1 is SGHRS, CDR2 YFSETQ, per germline. This CDR3 has 15 amino acids. Trimming took off 5 bases at V and 0 bases at J, with 15 bases between the two ends. DNA for the CDR3: TGCGCCAGCAGTCCACGGGTCGGGGCCTCCTACGAGCAGTACTTC. Its protein product is CASSPRVGASYEQYF.

In this sample, this clone turned up a few times. The chain carries TRBV5-5 and TRBJ2-6, with 9 positions matching TRBD1. Per the germline V gene, CDR1 is SGHKS and CDR2 is YYEKEE (reference sequence). Germline trimming cut 0 bases from V and 3 bases from J; bases unmatched to any gene: 7. CDR3 length: 18 residues. CDR3 DNA: TGTGCCAGCAGCTTGGAACTACAGGGGGCGGTTGGGGCCAACGTCCTGACTTTC. The encoded protein is CASSLELQGAVGANVLTF.

The CDR3 region has the DNA TGTGCCAGCAGTTCAGGACAGCGCAGGATTCAGCCCCAGCATTTT. It specifies CASSSGQRRIQPQHF. The chain links TRBV28 to TRBJ1-5, with D tentatively TRBD1 (6 bases). Trimming pared 4 bases from V and 6 bases from J, leaving 16 bases between. This CDR3 comprises 15 residues. Germline-derived CDR1 and CDR2 are MDHEN and SYDVKM.